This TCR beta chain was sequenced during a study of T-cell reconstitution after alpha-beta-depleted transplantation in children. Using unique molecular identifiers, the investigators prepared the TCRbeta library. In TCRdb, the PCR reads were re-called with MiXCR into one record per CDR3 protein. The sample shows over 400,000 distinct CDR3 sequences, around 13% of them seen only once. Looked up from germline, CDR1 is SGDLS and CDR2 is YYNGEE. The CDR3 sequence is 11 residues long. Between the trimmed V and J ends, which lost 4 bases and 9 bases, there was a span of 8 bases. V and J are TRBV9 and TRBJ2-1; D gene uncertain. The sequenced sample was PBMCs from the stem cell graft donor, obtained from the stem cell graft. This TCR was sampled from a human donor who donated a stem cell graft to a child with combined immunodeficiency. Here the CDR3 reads CASSSHFEQFF. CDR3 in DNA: TGTGCCAGCAGCTCCCATTTTGAGCAGTTCTTC.